Below are 19 T cell receptor beta chains sequenced from a single sample in a study of identical twins. TCRdb reprocessed the 5' RACE reads via MiXCR and lists one record per CDR3 protein. Of about 390,000 distinct CDR3 sequences listed, 9% are singletons. The sequencing sample was made of naive T cells sorted from blood. The receptors originated from a woman aged 50 to 65 in good health.

This chain links TRBV29-1 with TRBJ2-7; possible D gene TRBD1, 6 bases. CDR3 length: 10 residues. Germline-derived CDR1 and CDR2 are SQVTM and ANQGSEA. The CDR3 here is CAGWDNEQYF. The DNA for the CDR3 is TGCGCAGGGTGGGACAACGAGCAGTACTTC.

Ten or more counts support this clonotype. The chain carries TRBV29-1 and TRBJ1-2; 8 bases align to TRBD1. J lost 4 bases, V lost 1 base, and 5 bases had no gene match. This CDR3 is built from 14 residues. Germline V gene lookup returns CDR1 SQVTM and CDR2 ANQGSEA. The CDR3 protein is CSVEVKTGAYGYTF. In DNA, the CDR3 is TGCAGCGTTGAAGTAAAGACAGGGGCCTATGGCTACACCTTC.

This clonotype was detected only a few times. CDR3 sequence: CASSWGQGGDGYTF. CDR3 nucleotides: TGTGCCAGCAGTTGGGGACAGGGTGGGGATGGCTACACCTTC. V and J are TRBV6-5 and TRBJ1-2, with 9 bases aligning to TRBD1. The V and J ends lost 4 bases and 6 bases, in that order; junction bases with no gene match: 6. CDR1 is MNHEY, CDR2 SVGAGI, per germline. The CDR3 runs 14 residues.

This clonotype was recorded many times. V usage is TRBV21-1 and J usage is TRBJ2-1; no check of the table's D call, TRBD2, against the DNA was made. TRBV21-1 is a recognized pseudogene. The CDR3 spans 15 residues. The CDR3 DNA sequence: TGTGCCAGCAGCAAAGGACTAGCGGGAGTCCATGAGCAGTTCTTC. Its translation is CASSKGLAGVHEQFF.

In this sample, this clonotype turned up a few times. The V gene is TRBV29-1, the J gene TRBJ2-1; D unresolved. Germline assignment: CDR1 SQVTM and CDR2 ANQGSEA. The V gene lost 8 bases and the J gene lost 7 bases, with 12 bases spanning the gap. The CDR3 length is 11 residues. This CDR3 reads CSFAGWNEQFF. CDR3 nucleotide sequence: TGCAGCTTTGCCGGTTGGAATGAGCAGTTCTTC.

V and J are TRBV20-1 and TRBJ2-1; 11 bases are a match to TRBD2. The CDR3 is 16 amino acids. CDR1 is DFQATT, CDR2 SNEGSKA, per germline (reference sequence). V was pared by 6 bases and J by 7 bases, with 14 bases of the junction left unmatched. In DNA, the CDR3 is TGCAGTGCCAAGAAATGGATAGCGGGAGGGGTAAATGAGCAGTTCTTC. It yields the protein CSAKKWIAGGVNEQFF.

V usage is TRBV20-1 and J usage is TRBJ2-3, with 13 bases that match TRBD2. The V gene end was trimmed by 2 bases and the J gene end by 4 bases; junction bases not matched to a gene: 3. CDR3 size: 15 residues. Per the germline V gene, CDR1 is DFQATT and CDR2 is SNEGSKA (reference sequence). The CDR3 DNA follows: TGCAGTGCTAGACGGACTAGCGGGAGTGCAGATACGCAGTATTTT. It specifies CSARRTSGSADTQYF.

The V and J genes are TRBV5-1 and TRBJ1-2; 7 bases agree with TRBD1. CDR3 size: 13 residues. The germline gives CDR1 SGHRS, CDR2 YFSETQ. Losses at the gene ends were 0 bases for V and 10 bases for J; bases not matched to a gene: 6. The CDR3 nucleotides are TGCGCCAGCAGCTTGGGACCGGGACAGACCTACACCTTC. This sequence encodes CASSLGPGQTYTF.

This clonotype was found a few times. The rearrangement uses TRBV24-1 and TRBJ2-3, with TRBD2 matching over 8 bases. The CDR3 totals 15 residues. Trimming at V came to 2 bases and at J to 6 bases, leaving 6 bases not matched to a gene. In germline, CDR1 is KGHDR, CDR2 SFDVKD. This CDR3 reads CATSDSGTRWDTQYF. Written as DNA, the CDR3 is TGTGCCACCAGTGATTCCGGGACTAGATGGGATACGCAGTATTTT.

This clonotype has a handful of counts. The V call is TRBV6-5, the J call TRBJ2-7; D gene uncertain. Trimming shortened V by 6 bases and J by 12 bases, and 12 bases separated the two germline ends. The CDR3 has 10 amino acids. In germline, CDR1 is MNHEY, CDR2 SVGAGI. The CDR3 coding sequence is TGTGCCAGCAGGCACCCGGTACCGTACGTC. This translates into CASRHPVPYV.

This clonotype has just a few counts. J is TRBJ2-3 and V is TRBV20-1; 7 bases are shared with TRBD2. This CDR3 is built from 16 residues. Per germline, CDR1 DFQATT and CDR2 SNEGSKA (reference sequence). The V gene end was trimmed by 0 bases and the J gene end by 0 bases; junction bases not matched to a gene: 6. CDR3 nucleotide sequence: TGCAGTGCTAGAGATCTAGGAGCGGGGAGCACAGATACGCAGTATTTT. Its protein is CSARDLGAGSTDTQYF.

The CDR3 is CASSSRQMNTEAFF. The CDR3 region has the DNA TGTGCCAGCAGTTCCAGACAGATGAACACTGAAGCTTTCTTT. V and J are TRBV27 and TRBJ1-1, with D maybe TRBD1 (5 bases). The V gene lost 4 bases and the J gene lost 0 bases, with 9 bases spanning the gap. This CDR3 region has 14 residues. Germline values: CDR1 MNHEY, CDR2 SMNVEV (reference sequence).

This clonotype was observed a few times. The V and J genes are TRBV27 and TRBJ2-5, with 10 bases fitting TRBD2. After removal of 3 bases from V and 4 bases from J, the junction contained 5 bases not matched to a gene. The CDR3 runs 15 residues. Per germline, CDR1 MNHEY and CDR2 SMNVEV (reference sequence). The CDR3 DNA sequence: TGTGCCAGCAGTTTCGCTAGCGGGAGTGGAGAGACCCAGTACTTC. Its translation is CASSFASGSGETQYF.

The CDR3 is CAIRKDLAGETQYF. In DNA, the CDR3 is TGTGCCATCAGGAAGGACCTAGCCGGGGAGACCCAGTACTTC. The chain is built from TRBV10-3 and TRBJ2-5; possible D gene TRBD2, 5 bases. Germline loops: CDR1 ENHRY, CDR2 SYGVKD. CDR3 length equals 14 residues. Trimming removed 6 bases at V and 5 bases at J, with 16 bases between.

The chain couples TRBV12-3 or TRBV12-4 to TRBJ2-7, with 8 bases lining up with TRBD2. CDR3 length: 15 residues. V lost 5 bases and J lost 4; bases outside the gene matches: 10. The CDR3 sequence is CASSVGTRGYYEQYV. In DNA form, the CDR3 reads TGTGCCAGCAGTGTCGGGACTAGGGGATATTACGAGCAGTACGTC.

This clonotype has a handful of counts. This sequence joins TRBV6-6 and TRBJ2-3, with a possible D match to TRBD2 (7 bases). Between the trimmed V and J ends, which lost 5 bases and 12 bases, there was a span of 18 bases. CDR1 is MNHNY and CDR2 is SVGAGI in the germline V gene (reference sequence). This CDR3 is built from 13 residues. CDR3 bases: TGTGCCAGCAGTCCCTGGGGGGCGGGAGTCCAGTATTTT. This encodes CASSPWGAGVQYF.

This clonotype appeared a few times. The chain has TRBV12-3 or TRBV12-4 and TRBJ2-3; perhaps D is TRBD1 or TRBD2 (6 bases each). The CDR3 runs to 15 residues. Trimming left V 1 base short and J 6 bases short, with 14 bases between. The CDR3 is CASSLGPRGVDTQYF. The CDR3 DNA reads TGTGCCAGCAGTTTAGGGCCAAGGGGGGTGGATACGCAGTATTTT.

This clonotype was counted between two and nine times. The gene calls are TRBV11-2 and TRBJ2-7, with 9 bases identical to TRBD2. The V segment lost 5 bases and the J segment 3 bases; nucleotides outside the gene matches: 5. This CDR3 comprises 14 residues. Per the germline V gene, CDR1 is SGHAT and CDR2 is FQNNGV. CDR3: CASSPTSGLYEQYV. The DNA for the CDR3 is TGTGCCAGCAGCCCGACTAGCGGCCTCTACGAGCAGTACGTC.

This clonotype has ten or more counts. The CDR3 sequence: CASSLAGGTRRLDTQYF. CDR3 sequence (DNA): TGCGCCAGCAGCTTGGCCGGCGGGACTCGGCGTCTCGATACGCAGTATTTT. The chain combines TRBV5-1 with TRBJ2-3, with D maybe TRBD2 (6 bases). The V end was cut by 0 bases, the J end by 6 bases, with 20 bases between. The CDR3 consists of 17 residues. From germline, CDR1 is SGHRS and CDR2 YFSETQ.